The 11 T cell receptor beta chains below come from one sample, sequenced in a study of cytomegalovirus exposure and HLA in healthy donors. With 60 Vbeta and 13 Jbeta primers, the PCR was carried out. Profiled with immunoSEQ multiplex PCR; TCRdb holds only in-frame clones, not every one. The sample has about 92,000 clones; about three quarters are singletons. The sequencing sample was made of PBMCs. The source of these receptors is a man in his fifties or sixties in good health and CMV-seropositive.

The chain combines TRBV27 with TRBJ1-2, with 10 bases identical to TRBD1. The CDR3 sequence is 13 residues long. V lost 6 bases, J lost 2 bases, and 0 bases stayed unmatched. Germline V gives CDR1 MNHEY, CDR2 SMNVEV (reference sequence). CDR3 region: CASRGQGNYGYTF. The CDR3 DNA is TGTGCCAGCAGGGGACAGGGGAACTATGGCTACACCTTC.

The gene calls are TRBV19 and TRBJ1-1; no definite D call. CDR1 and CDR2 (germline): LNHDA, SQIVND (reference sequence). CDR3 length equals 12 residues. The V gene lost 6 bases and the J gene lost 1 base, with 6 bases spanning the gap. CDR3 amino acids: CASRYKNTEAFF. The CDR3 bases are TGTGCCAGTAGATACAAGAACACTGAAGCTTTCTTT.

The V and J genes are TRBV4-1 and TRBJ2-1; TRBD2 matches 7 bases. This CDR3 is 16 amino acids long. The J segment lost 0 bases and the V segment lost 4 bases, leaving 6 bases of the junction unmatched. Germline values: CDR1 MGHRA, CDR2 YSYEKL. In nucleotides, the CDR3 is TGCGCCAGCAGCCGCGCGGGAGTCTACTCCTACAATGAGCAGTTCTTC. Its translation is CASSRAGVYSYNEQFF.

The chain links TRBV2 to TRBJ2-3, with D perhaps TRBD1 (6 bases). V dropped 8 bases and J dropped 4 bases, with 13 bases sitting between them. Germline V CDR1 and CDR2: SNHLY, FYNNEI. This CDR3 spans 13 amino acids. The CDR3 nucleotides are TGTGCCAGCCAGGGGCAGGGAGCAGATACGCAGTATTTT. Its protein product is CASQGQGADTQYF.

As DNA, the CDR3 is TGTGCCAGCGGAGGGGTAGCTAATGAAAAACTGTTTTTT. Its protein product is CASGGVANEKLFF. The chain couples TRBV9 to TRBJ1-4; TRBD1 is a possible D gene (5 bases). CDR1 and CDR2 from the germline V gene are SGDLS and YYNGEE. Trimming shortened V by 7 bases and J by 3 bases, and 10 bases separated the two germline ends. The CDR3 extends over 13 amino acids.

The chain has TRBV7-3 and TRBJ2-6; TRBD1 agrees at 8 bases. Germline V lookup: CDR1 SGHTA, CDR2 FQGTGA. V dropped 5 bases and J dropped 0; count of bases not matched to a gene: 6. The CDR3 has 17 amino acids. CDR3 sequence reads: CASSTGQVSSGANVLTF. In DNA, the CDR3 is TGTGCCAGCAGCACGGGACAGGTGAGCTCTGGGGCCAACGTCCTGACTTTC.

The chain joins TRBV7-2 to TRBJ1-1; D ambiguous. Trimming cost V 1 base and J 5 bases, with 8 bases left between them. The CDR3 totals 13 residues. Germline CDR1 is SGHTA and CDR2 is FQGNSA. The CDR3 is CASSLDALTEAFF. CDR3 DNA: TGTGCCAGCAGCTTAGACGCGTTGACTGAAGCTTTCTTT.

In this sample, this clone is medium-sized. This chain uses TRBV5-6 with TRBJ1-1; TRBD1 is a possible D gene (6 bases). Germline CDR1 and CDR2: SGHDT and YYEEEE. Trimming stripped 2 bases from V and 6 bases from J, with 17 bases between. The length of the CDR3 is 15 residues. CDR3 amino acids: CASSLFQGLGAEAFF. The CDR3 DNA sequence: TGTGCCAGCAGCTTATTTCAGGGGCTCGGAGCTGAAGCTTTCTTT.

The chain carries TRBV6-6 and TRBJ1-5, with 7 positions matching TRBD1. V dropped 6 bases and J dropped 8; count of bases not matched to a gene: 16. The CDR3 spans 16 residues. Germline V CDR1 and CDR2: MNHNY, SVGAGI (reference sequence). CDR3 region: CASSRRTGGAVEPQHF. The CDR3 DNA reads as TGTGCCAGCAGCCGCCGGACAGGCGGCGCGGTTGAGCCCCAGCATTTT.

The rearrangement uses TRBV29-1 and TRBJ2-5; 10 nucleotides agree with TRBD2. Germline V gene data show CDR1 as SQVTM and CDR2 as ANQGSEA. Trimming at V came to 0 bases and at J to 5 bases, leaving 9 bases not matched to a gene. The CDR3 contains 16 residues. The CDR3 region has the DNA TGCAGCGTTGAAGACCCTAGCGGGGGAGACCTCGAGACCCAGTACTTC. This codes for CSVEDPSGGDLETQYF. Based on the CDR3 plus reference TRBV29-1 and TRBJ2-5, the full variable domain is SAVISQKPSRDICQRGTSLTIQCQVDSQVTMMFWYRQQPGQSLTLIATANQGSEATYESGFVIDKFPISRPNLTFSTLTVSNMSPEDSSIYLCSVEDPSGGDLETQYFGPGTRLLVL.

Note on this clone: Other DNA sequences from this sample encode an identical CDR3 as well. CDR3 amino acids: CASSQGQLNEKLFF. The DNA of the CDR3 is TGCGCCAGCAGCCAAGGTCAACTTAATGAAAAACTGTTTTTT. This chain links TRBV4-3 with TRBJ1-4; no clear D gene. Trimming took 1 base from V and 4 from J, leaving 7 bases between them. CDR1 LGHNA and CDR2 YSLEER come from the germline V gene. The CDR3 sequence is 14 residues long.